This T cell receptor beta chain was captured by sequencing in a study of cytomegalovirus exposure and HLA in healthy donors. Findings and caveats of the study: Evidence from a later analysis indicated that most CMV-associated TCR beta chains looked HLA-restricted. Most TCR beta V segments were productive about 90% or about 30% of the time in an earlier analysis.

The ends were cut back, 5 bases at V and 6 bases at J, with 13 bases in the middle. Per the germline V gene, CDR1 is GTSNPN and CDR2 is SVGIG (reference sequence). This CDR3 comprises 13 residues. PCR involved 60 Vbeta and 13 Jbeta primers. The protocol was immunoSEQ multiplex PCR, while the TCRdb copy is restricted to in-frame clones and leaves out a portion. The sample carries some 71,000 clones, roughly 76% recorded once. Comments on this clone: Its antigen is not identified.

The chain employs TRBV30 and TRBJ1-4, with D possibly TRBD1 on 5 matching bases. The TCR was taken from a man younger than 35 in good health and CMV-seronegative. The sequenced sample consisted of PBMCs. This CDR3 is CAWGPGGDEKLFF. CDR3 in DNA: TGTGCCTGGGGGCCGGGAGGGGATGAAAAACTGTTTTTT.